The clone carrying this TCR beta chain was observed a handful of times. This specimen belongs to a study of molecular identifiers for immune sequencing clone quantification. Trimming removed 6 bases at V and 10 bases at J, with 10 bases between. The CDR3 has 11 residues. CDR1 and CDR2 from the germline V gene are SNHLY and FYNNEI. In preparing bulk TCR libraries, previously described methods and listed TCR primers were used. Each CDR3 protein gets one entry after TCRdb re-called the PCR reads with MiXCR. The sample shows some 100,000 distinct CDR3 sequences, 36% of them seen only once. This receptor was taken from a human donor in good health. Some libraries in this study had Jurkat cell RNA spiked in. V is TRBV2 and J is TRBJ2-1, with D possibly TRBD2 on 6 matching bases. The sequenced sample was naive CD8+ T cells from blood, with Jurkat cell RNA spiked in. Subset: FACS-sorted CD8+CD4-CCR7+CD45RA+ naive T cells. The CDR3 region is CASRTGLEQFF. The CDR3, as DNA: TGTGCCAGCAGAACGGGACTGGAGCAGTTCTTC.